The 24 T cell receptor beta chains below all came from one sample that was sequenced in a study of STAT5B mutations in CD4+ large granular lymphocyte leukemia. Only in-frame clones appear in the TCRdb table, and some are missing; sequencing was by immunoSEQ multiplex PCR. The sample holds approximately 33,000 clones, 69% seen once. Sequencing was done on a sample of CD4+ T cells from blood buffy coats. These receptor sequences come from a human donor in good health.

The rearrangement links TRBV10-3 to TRBJ1-2, with TRBD1 as a possible D gene (5 bases). The CDR3 loop spans 15 amino acids. V was shortened by 6 bases and J by 6 bases, with 20 bases between the two germline ends. Germline V gene sequence: CDR1 ENHRY, CDR2 SYGVKD. CDR3 loop: CAIRDTITSDNGYTF. The CDR3 DNA is TGTGCCATCAGGGACACCATAACAAGCGATAATGGCTACACCTTC.

This clone was detected only a few times. This sequence joins TRBV9 and TRBJ2-7; D possibly uses TRBD1 or TRBD2 (6 bases each). V dropped 0 bases and J dropped 2 bases, with 15 bases sitting between them. Germline V gene lookup returns CDR1 SGDLS and CDR2 YYNGEE. CDR3 length: 16 residues. Here the CDR3 reads CASSVAPGATTYEQYF. The CDR3 DNA is TGTGCCAGCAGCGTAGCTCCGGGGGCTACCACCTACGAGCAGTACTTC.

The V gene is TRBV7-9, the J gene TRBJ1-1; a weak D match, TRBD1 (6 bases). CDR1 and CDR2 (germline): SEHNR, FQNEAQ (reference sequence). The CDR3 spans 12 residues. V lost 5 bases and J lost 5, with 9 bases in between. Written as DNA, the CDR3 is TGTGCCAGCAGCATGACAGGAACTGAAGCTTTCTTT. Translated: CASSMTGTEAFF. Full variable domain (missing parts from reference TRBV7-9 and TRBJ1-1): DTGVSQNPRHKITKRGQNVTFRCDPISEHNRLYWYRQTLGQGPEFLTYFQNEAQLEKSRLLSDRFSAERPKGSFSTLEIQRTEQGDSAMYLCASSMTGTEAFFGQGTRLTVV.

The chain is built from TRBV2 and TRBJ1-3, with D uncertain. Looked up from germline, CDR1 is SNHLY and CDR2 is FYNNEI. With 5 bases removed from V and 8 bases from J, the gap between germline ends came to 7 bases. This CDR3 spans 11 amino acids. Here the CDR3 reads CASSPGDTIYF. In nucleotides, the CDR3 is TGTGCCAGCAGTCCCGGGGACACCATATATTTT.

This chain connects TRBV28 to TRBJ1-6; TRBD1 matches at 7 bases. This CDR3 is 15 amino acids long. The germline gives CDR1 MDHEN, CDR2 SYDVKM. V lost 8 bases, J lost 7 bases, and 11 bases stayed unmatched. The CDR3 sequence: CASLAWDSPNSPLHF. Here the CDR3 DNA reads TGTGCCAGCCTCGCTTGGGACAGTCCAAATTCACCCCTCCACTTT.

This clone was seen more than once but under ten times. This chain links TRBV6-6 with TRBJ1-1, with unresolved D. V was shortened by 2 bases and J by 6 bases, with 7 bases between the two germline ends. The V gene's germline CDR1 is MNHNY and CDR2 SVGAGI (reference sequence). This CDR3 contains 12 residues. The CDR3 spells CASSYGGAEAFF. DNA for the CDR3: TGTGCCAGCAGTTACGGTGGGGCTGAAGCTTTCTTT.

Only a few counts were recorded for this clone. The V gene is TRBV2, the J gene TRBJ2-3, with TRBD2 matching over 11 bases. Looked up from germline, CDR1 is SNHLY and CDR2 is FYNNEI. Trimming removed 0 bases from V and 5 bases from J; junction bases left unmatched: 7. This CDR3 has 17 residues. The CDR3 coding sequence is TGTGCCAGCAGTGAAGCAAGTCTAGCGGGGGGAGGAGATACGCAGTATTTT. Its protein is CASSEASLAGGGDTQYF.

V is TRBV6-1 and J is TRBJ2-3; possible D gene TRBD1, 5 bases. Germline V gene sequence: CDR1 MNHNS, CDR2 SASEGT. The CDR3 consists of 14 residues. Trimming cost V 1 base and J 4 bases, with 9 bases left between them. The CDR3 loop reads CASSEVGVADTQYF. CDR3 coding DNA: TGTGCCAGCAGTGAAGTAGGGGTGGCAGATACGCAGTATTTT.

This chain uses TRBV5-6 with TRBJ2-3; TRBD2 matches at 7 bases. CDR1 and CDR2 (germline): SGHDT, YYEEEE. Losses at the gene ends were 4 bases for V and 6 bases for J; bases not matched to a gene: 8. The CDR3 totals 14 residues. Here the CDR3 reads CASSPPAGVDTQYF. Here the CDR3 DNA reads TGTGCCAGCAGCCCCCCCGCGGGGGTGGATACGCAGTATTTT.

J is TRBJ2-7 and V is TRBV5-4, with D perhaps TRBD1 (6 bases). The germline V gene encodes CDR1 SGHNT and CDR2 YYREEE (reference sequence). CDR3 length: 13 amino acids. The ends were cut back, 1 base at V and 2 bases at J, with 7 bases in the middle. CDR3 sequence reads: CASSLNRAYEQYF. In nucleotides, the CDR3 is TGTGCCAGCAGCTTGAACAGGGCCTACGAGCAGTACTTC.

V is TRBV5-4 and J is TRBJ1-4, with 9 bases aligning to TRBD1. V shed 3 bases, J shed 0 bases, and the junction held 3 bases outside the gene matches. This CDR3 comprises 16 residues. CDR1 SGHNT and CDR2 YYREEE come from the germline V gene (reference sequence). The CDR3 is CASSSTGGATNEKLFF. The CDR3 nucleotides are TGTGCCAGCAGCTCGACAGGGGGGGCAACTAATGAAAAACTGTTTTTT.

This chain joins TRBV5-6 and TRBJ2-5; the match to TRBD2 covers 11 bases. CDR3 length equals 17 residues. The V segment lost 0 bases and the J segment 5 bases; nucleotides outside the gene matches: 9. Per the germline V gene, CDR1 is SGHDT and CDR2 is YYEEEE. The CDR3: CASSLALAGGPSETQYF. CDR3 in DNA: TGTGCCAGCAGCTTGGCTTTAGCGGGGGGGCCTTCGGAGACCCAGTACTTC.

The table lists this clone with a count of one. V is TRBV19 and J is TRBJ1-6, with 7 bases identical to TRBD1. With V trimmed by 6 bases and J by 4 bases, 3 bases remained unmatched. The CDR3 length is 14 residues. Germline V gene lookup returns CDR1 LNHDA and CDR2 SQIVND (reference sequence). CDR3 in DNA: TGTGCCAGTAGGGAACAGGGGTATAATTCACCCCTCCACTTT. Protein sequence: CASREQGYNSPLHF.

The chain couples TRBV20-1 to TRBJ2-5; a weak D match, TRBD2 (7 bases). Gene TRBJ2-7 matches the end of the DNA better, so the J call may be wrong. The CDR3 is 11 residues long. Germline CDR1 is DFQATT and CDR2 is SNEGSKA (reference sequence). The CDR3 coding sequence is TGCAGTGCGCCGGGGGGCCACGAGCAGTACTTC. Encoded protein: CSAPGGHEQYF.

The V call is TRBV19, the J call TRBJ2-7; 14 bases agree with TRBD2. Unmatched junction bases numbered 10, after V lost 8 bases and J lost 4 bases. Germline CDR1 is LNHDA and CDR2 is SQIVND (reference sequence). The CDR3 has 16 residues. CDR3 nucleotides: TGTGCCAGTTCCCTGAGGGGACTAGCGGGGGCGTACGAGCAGTACTTC. The encoded protein is CASSLRGLAGAYEQYF.

This chain links TRBV7-9 with TRBJ1-1; D remains ambiguous. The CDR3 has 14 amino acids. Germline CDR1 is SEHNR and CDR2 is FQNEAQ (reference sequence). Trimming took off 4 bases at V and 2 bases at J, with 11 bases between the two ends. The CDR3 protein is CASSSLPGNTEAFF. In DNA form, the CDR3 reads TGTGCCAGCAGCTCGCTTCCGGGAAACACTGAAGCTTTCTTT.

CDR3: CASSRAGGPPYEQYF. CDR3 DNA: TGTGCCAGCAGTAGAGCGGGGGGGCCGCCCTACGAGCAGTACTTC. The chain links TRBV27 to TRBJ2-7; 10 nucleotides align to TRBD2. The CDR3 totals 15 residues. The V segment lost 5 bases and the J segment 2 bases; nucleotides outside the gene matches: 6. In germline, CDR1 is MNHEY, CDR2 SMNVEV (reference sequence).

J is TRBJ1-3 and V is TRBV15; tentatively, D is TRBD1 (6 bases). Germline loops: CDR1 LNHNV, CDR2 YYDKDF (reference sequence). The V end was cut by 4 bases, the J end by 4 bases, with 14 bases between. The CDR3 length is 15 residues. The CDR3 region is CATSTGTGLGNTIYF. CDR3 sequence (DNA): TGTGCCACCAGCACCGGTACAGGGTTGGGAAACACCATATATTTT.

The CDR3 spells CASSPWTGSRETQYF. The CDR3 DNA reads as TGCGCCAGCAGCCCCTGGACAGGCTCCAGGGAGACCCAGTACTTC. V and J are TRBV5-1 and TRBJ2-5; 7 positions agree with TRBD1. CDR3 size: 15 residues. Germline CDR1 is SGHRS and CDR2 is YFSETQ. V shed 4 bases and J 5 bases; nucleotides not matched to a gene: 11.

The V gene is TRBV6-1, the J gene TRBJ1-1, with 7 bases identical to TRBD1. After removal of 7 bases from V and 7 bases from J, the junction contained 15 bases not matched to a gene. The germline CDR1 and CDR2 sequences are MNHNS and SASEGT. CDR3 length: 15 residues. The CDR3 here is CASTLTLTGSYEAFF. In DNA form, the CDR3 reads TGTGCCAGCACCCTAACATTGACAGGGAGTTATGAAGCTTTCTTT.

This sequence joins TRBV7-2 and TRBJ2-7, with 11 bases matching TRBD1. V trimming: 5 bases; J trimming: 3 bases; junction bases outside the gene matches: 3. Germline loops: CDR1 SGHTA, CDR2 FQGNSA. The CDR3 is 14 amino acids. The CDR3: CASSVGTGGYEQYF. The CDR3 coding sequence is TGTGCCAGCAGCGTAGGGACAGGGGGCTACGAGCAGTACTTC. The full variable domain, its missing parts supplied by reference TRBV7-2 and TRBJ2-7, is GAGVSQSPSNKVTEKGKDVELRCDPISGHTALYWYRQSLGQGLEFLIYFQGNSAPDKSGLPSDRFSAERTGGSVSTLTIQRTQQEDSAVYLCASSVGTGGYEQYFGPGTRLTVT.

A single count supports this clone. The rearrangement joins TRBV7-2 to TRBJ2-4, with TRBD2 as a possible D gene (5 bases). This CDR3 has 16 amino acids. Trimming cost V 5 bases and J 0 bases, with 14 bases left between them. The germline V gene has CDR1 SGHTA and CDR2 FQGNSA. The CDR3 loop reads CASSPSGAVAKNIQYF. The CDR3 DNA follows: TGTGCCAGCAGCCCGAGCGGAGCCGTAGCCAAAAACATTCAGTACTTC.

The V call is TRBV18, the J call TRBJ2-1; 7 nucleotides align to TRBD1. The CDR3 runs to 17 residues. Unmatched junction bases numbered 11, after V lost 0 bases and J lost 6 bases. Germline CDR1 is KGHSH and CDR2 is LQKENI. The CDR3 loop reads CASSPPLRGHLVNEQFF. CDR3 sequence (DNA): TGTGCCAGCTCACCACCCCTAAGGGGGCATTTAGTCAATGAGCAGTTCTTC.

The V and J genes are TRBV7-3 and TRBJ1-1; weak D call: TRBD1 (6 bases). CDR1 and CDR2 (germline): SGHTA, FQGTGA. V was trimmed by 3 bases and J by 7 bases, leaving 15 bases between them. This CDR3 is built from 14 residues. CDR3 protein: CASSLVGQSGEAFF. CDR3 sequence (DNA): TGTGCCAGCAGCTTGGTAGGACAGAGCGGTGAAGCTTTCTTT. Full variable domain (outside the CDR3, taken from reference TRBV7-3 and TRBJ1-1): GAGVSQTPSNKVTEKGKYVELRCDPISGHTALYWYRQSLGQGPEFLIYFQGTGAADDSGLPNDRFFAVRPEGSVSTLKIQRTERGDSAVYLCASSLVGQSGEAFFGQGTRLTVV.